Presented here are 14 T cell receptor beta chains from one specimen sequenced in a study of human T cells and chemical hapten exposure (dated by TCRdb to 2020 to 2023). The receptor library was made with RACE. This sample was sequenced with a NextSeq 500. TCRdb passed the public sequencing reads through fastp at Q25 and MiXCR, retaining productive beta sequences. CDR3 protein duplicates are merged, each entry listing the most common genes and DNA. Counted in this sample were 150,000 to 200,000 distinct CDR3 sequences; roughly 26% of them appeared once. The biggest ten clones account for under 2.5% of the sample. What this sample's time point label stands for: patch test 3, about 24 weeks after DPC sensitization. The treatment or condition label of this sample denotes: therapeutic diphenylcyclopropenone sensitization with weekly scalp DPC. Sequencing was performed on whole blood, taken in connection with sensitization to the hapten diphenylcyclopropenone (DPC). These receptors were obtained from a woman in her late teens or twenties with alopecia areata. Some clones in this sample may be carry-over from other donors' samples.

The chain links TRBV20-1 to TRBJ1-1, with 7 bases identical to TRBD1. Germline loops: CDR1 DFQATT, CDR2 SNEGSKA (reference sequence). The CDR3 has 14 amino acids. The ends lost 5 bases at V and 2 bases at J; junction bases unmatched: 8. The CDR3 loop reads CSAPHRGSNTEAFF. In DNA, the CDR3 is TGCAGTGCTCCTCACAGGGGTAGTAACACTGAAGCTTTCTTT.

This clonotype was found a few times. The CDR3 region is CSARDKRVTEAFF. In DNA form, the CDR3 reads TGCAGTGCTAGAGATAAGAGGGTAACTGAAGCTTTCTTT. The chain is built from TRBV20-1 and TRBJ1-1; the D is unclear. V shed 0 bases and J shed 5 bases, with 10 bases lying between them. This CDR3 comprises 13 residues. In germline, CDR1 is DFQATT, CDR2 SNEGSKA (reference sequence).

The genes are TRBV6-5 and TRBJ1-5; 9 nucleotides agree with TRBD1. With V trimmed by 10 bases and J by 1 base, 2 bases remained unmatched. The germline gives CDR1 MNHEY, CDR2 SVGAGI. This CDR3 is built from 13 residues. The CDR3 DNA follows: TGTGCCACCGGACAGGGGAGCAATCAGCCCCAGCATTTT. This translates into CATGQGSNQPQHF.

The table lists this clonotype with many counts. V is TRBV12-3 or TRBV12-4 and J is TRBJ1-2; the D is unclear. The V end lost 4 bases, the J end lost 4 bases, and 19 bases lay between the germline ends. The CDR3 contains 16 residues. The chain's CDR3 is CASSSWTTGVLYGYTF. The CDR3 bases are TGTGCCAGCAGTTCATGGACGACCGGGGTACTCTATGGCTACACCTTC.

Concerning this clonotype: One end of the junction fails to match germline, which may point to a read error. The V gene is TRBV4-1, the J gene TRBJ1-1, with 7 bases identical to TRBD1. Germline V gene lookup returns CDR1 MGHRA and CDR2 YSYEKL. The length of the CDR3 is 15 residues. CDR3 sequence reads: CASSQVGRGYTEAFF. The CDR3 DNA follows: TGCGCCAGCAGTCAAGTTGGCAGGGGGTACACTGAAGCTTTCTTT.

This clonotype was seen more than once but under ten times. V and J are TRBV29-1 and TRBJ2-5, with 15 bases aligning to TRBD2. The CDR3 has 14 amino acids. Germline assignment: CDR1 SQVTM and CDR2 ANQGSEA. The V gene end was trimmed by 6 bases and the J gene end by 4 bases; junction bases not matched to a gene: 3. The CDR3 DNA reads as TGCAGCGTCCGGACTAGCGGGAGGGCAGAGACCCAGTACTTC. Translating it yields CSVRTSGRAETQYF.

This clonotype was counted a few times. The CDR3 coding sequence is TGTGCCAGCAGCCCCCTGGTAGATGGCTACACCTTC. This sequence encodes CASSPLVDGYTF. This sequence joins TRBV5-5 and TRBJ1-2; no reliable D call. Germline V gene lookup returns CDR1 SGHKS and CDR2 YYEKEE (reference sequence). The CDR3 totals 12 residues. V lost 4 bases and J 6 bases, leaving 10 bases between the germline ends.

This chain uses TRBV4-3 with TRBJ2-7; 7 nucleotides agree with TRBD1. The junction had 7 bases not matched to a gene; V was cut back by 3 bases and J by 2 bases. Germline CDR1 LGHNA, CDR2 YSLEER. This CDR3 is built from 15 residues. The CDR3 nucleotides read TGCGCCAGCAGCCATTCGCCGGGACAGACCTACGAGCAGTACTTC. Translating it yields CASSHSPGQTYEQYF.

The chain links TRBV4-1 to TRBJ2-5; D possibly corresponds to TRBD2 (5 bases). CDR1 and CDR2 (germline): MGHRA, YSYEKL. Trimming removed 3 bases at V and 1 base at J, with 15 bases between. The CDR3 covers 16 residues. The CDR3 DNA follows: TGCGCCAGCAGCCATGGGGAGTTGCGGCCCCAAGAGACCCAGTACTTC. Translating it yields CASSHGELRPQETQYF.

At least ten counts were recorded for this clonotype. J is TRBJ1-2 and V is TRBV9; D is unclear. The CDR3 sequence is 15 residues long. The V end was cut by 4 bases, the J end by 2 bases, with 15 bases between. Germline V gene lookup returns CDR1 SGDLS and CDR2 YYNGEE. In DNA form, the CDR3 reads TGTGCCAGCAGCCTTAGCGCGGCCATGAACTATGGCTACACCTTC. The encoded protein is CASSLSAAMNYGYTF.

This clonotype was counted between two and nine times. This sequence joins TRBV20-1 and TRBJ1-6; D is possibly TRBD1 (5 bases). The CDR3 totals 11 residues. The germline CDR1 and CDR2 sequences are DFQATT and SNEGSKA (reference sequence). V was clipped by 4 bases and J by 13 bases, with 11 bases between them. The CDR3 spells CSAIPDSPLHF. CDR3 bases: TGCAGTGCTATCCCAGACAGTCCCCTCCACTTT.

The V gene is TRBV5-1, the J gene TRBJ2-5, with a tentative D call TRBD1 (6 bases). Germline V CDR1 and CDR2: SGHRS, YFSETQ. The CDR3 is 13 residues long. V lost 8 bases and J 2 bases, leaving 13 bases between the germline ends. The DNA of the CDR3 is TGCGCCAGTTACAGGGTCCCTCAAGAGACCCAGTACTTC. It yields the protein CASYRVPQETQYF.

The V call is TRBV14, the J call TRBJ2-7; 7 bases match TRBD2. Germline trimming cut 1 base from V and 4 bases from J; bases unmatched to any gene: 10. Germline loops: CDR1 SGHDN, CDR2 FVKESK. CDR3 length: 16 amino acids. The CDR3 DNA sequence: TGTGCCAGCAGCCAAGGGCCGGGGAGGGGCCCTTACGAGCAGTACTTC. Residues: CASSQGPGRGPYEQYF.

This clonotype came up a few times. The limits of the CDR3 on the DNA are not certain, so only TCRdb's listed CDR3 is given. V and J are TRBV7-5 and TRBJ1-5; the table's D call TRBD1 went unverified against the DNA. TRBV7-5 constitutes a pseudogene. The CDR3 length is 19 residues, termini included. The CDR3 loop is CISVSEPAMGRAKNQPQHF.